This TCR beta chain was identified during a study of cytomegalovirus exposure and HLA in healthy donors. About this clone: Its specificity is unknown.

V dropped 3 bases and J dropped 3 bases, with 12 bases sitting between them. The CDR3 spans 15 residues. Looked up from germline, CDR1 is MNHEY and CDR2 is SMNVEV (reference sequence). Regarding the study as a whole: There were fewer than 200 TCR beta chains listed as cytomegalovirus-associated.

Researchers ran the PCR with 60 Vbeta and 13 Jbeta primers. Generated by immunoSEQ multiplex PCR, the TCRdb table keeps only in-frame clones and is missing some. The data show 160,000 or so clones, roughly 82% seen once. Sequencing was done on a sample of PBMCs. This chain joins TRBV27 and TRBJ1-5, with D possibly being TRBD1 (5 bases). This clonotype originated in a woman aged 50 to 60 in good health and CMV-seropositive. The DNA for the CDR3 is TGTGCCAGCAGTTTTCAGGGTGGATACAATCAGCCCCAGCATTTT. Protein: CASSFQGGYNQPQHF.